This section outlines one T cell receptor beta chain sequence together with its context. The target antigen is unknown. The whole isolated RNA underwent reverse transcription, so sequencing captured expressed TCRB transcripts. Repertoires were generated with immunoSEQ multiplex PCR, while TCRdb's copy carries only in-frame clones and drops some. The sample yields 400,000 or so clones, around 12% seen once. The sample comes from a study of beta chain features in type 1 diabetes. Study-wide points: When cDNA is sequenced, cells with high TCR expression could be over-represented. Significant though moderate, a shortening of TCRB CDR3s appeared in all four CD4+ subsets of Type 1 diabetes patients.

Looked up from germline, CDR1 is SGHTA and CDR2 is FQGTGA. The CDR3 is 15 amino acids. Trimming took 0 bases from V and 2 from J, leaving 11 bases between them. The collection from each donor was one heparinised blood draw averaging about 116 mL. This chain links TRBV7-3 with TRBJ2-7, with D possibly being TRBD2 (6 bases). The TCR comes from a woman under 30 with type 1 diabetes. Sequenced sample: naive CD4+ T cells from blood. CDR3 DNA: TGTGCCAGCAGCTTAACGTCCGGGAGAGCCTACGAGCAGTACTTC. Translating gives CASSLTSGRAYEQYF.